This T cell receptor beta chain was sequenced during a study of CD8+ T cells in alopecia areata. RNA was isolated and reverse transcribed to cDNA, the sequencing template. Sequencing used immunoSEQ multiplex PCR; TCRdb keeps in-frame clones, though not all of them. The sample shows around 60,000 clones, just over 45% of them seen only once. Between the trimmed V and J ends, which lost 5 bases and 11 bases, there was a span of 25 bases. This CDR3 contains 15 residues. CDR1 is SQVTM and CDR2 is ANQGSEA in the germline V gene. Treatment described: oral pan-JAK inhibitor, 5-10 mg twice daily. The sequencing here drew on CD8+ T cells sorted from blood, taken around week 37, from a patient treated with tofacitinib. The V gene is TRBV29-1, the J gene TRBJ2-4; possibly TRBD1 or TRBD2 for D (5 bases each). This TCR came from a human donor with alopecia areata. The CDR3 nucleotides read TGCAGCGTTTCGTCGGCCCTGTTCGGAGAGGGGTTTCAGTACTTC. It is translated as CSVSSALFGEGFQYF.